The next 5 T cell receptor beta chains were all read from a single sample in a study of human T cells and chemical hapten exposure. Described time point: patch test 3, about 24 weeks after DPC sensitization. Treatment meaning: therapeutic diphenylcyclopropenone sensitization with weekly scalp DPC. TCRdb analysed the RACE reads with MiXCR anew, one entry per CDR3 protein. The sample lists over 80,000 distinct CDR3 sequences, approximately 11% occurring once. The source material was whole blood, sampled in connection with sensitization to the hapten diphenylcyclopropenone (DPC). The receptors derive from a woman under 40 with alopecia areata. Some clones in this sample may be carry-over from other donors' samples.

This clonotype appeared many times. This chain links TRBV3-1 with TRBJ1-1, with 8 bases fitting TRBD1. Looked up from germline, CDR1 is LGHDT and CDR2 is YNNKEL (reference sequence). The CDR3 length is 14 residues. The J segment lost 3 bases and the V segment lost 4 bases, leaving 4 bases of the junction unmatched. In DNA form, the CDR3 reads TGTGCCAGCAGCCCCCTGGACAGGGACACTGAAGCTTTCTTT. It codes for CASSPLDRDTEAFF.

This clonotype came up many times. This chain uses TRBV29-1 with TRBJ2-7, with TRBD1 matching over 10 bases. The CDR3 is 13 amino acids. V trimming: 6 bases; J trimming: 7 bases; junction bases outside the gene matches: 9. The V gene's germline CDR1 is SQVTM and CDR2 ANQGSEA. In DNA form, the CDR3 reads TGCAGCGTGCATCTGGACAGGGGGAATGAGCAGTACTTC. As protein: CSVHLDRGNEQYF.

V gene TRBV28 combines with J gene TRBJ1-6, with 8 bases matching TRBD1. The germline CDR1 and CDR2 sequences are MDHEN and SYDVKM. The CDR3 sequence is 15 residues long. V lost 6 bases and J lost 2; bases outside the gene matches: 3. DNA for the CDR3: TGTGCCAGCAGACAGGACAGGGCCTATAATTCACCCCTCCACTTT. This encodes CASRQDRAYNSPLHF.

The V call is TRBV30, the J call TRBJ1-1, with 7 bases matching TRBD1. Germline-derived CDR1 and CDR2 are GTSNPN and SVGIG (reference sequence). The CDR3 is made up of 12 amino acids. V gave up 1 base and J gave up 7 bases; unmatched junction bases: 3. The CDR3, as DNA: TGTGCCTGGAGTGATCAGGGGGTTGAAGCTTTCTTT. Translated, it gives CAWSDQGVEAFF.

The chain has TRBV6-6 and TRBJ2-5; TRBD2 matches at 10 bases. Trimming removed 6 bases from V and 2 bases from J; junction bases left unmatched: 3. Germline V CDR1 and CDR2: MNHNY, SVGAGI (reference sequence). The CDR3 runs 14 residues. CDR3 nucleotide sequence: TGTGCCAGCAGAACTAGCGGGGAGCAAGAGACCCAGTACTTC. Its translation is CASRTSGEQETQYF.